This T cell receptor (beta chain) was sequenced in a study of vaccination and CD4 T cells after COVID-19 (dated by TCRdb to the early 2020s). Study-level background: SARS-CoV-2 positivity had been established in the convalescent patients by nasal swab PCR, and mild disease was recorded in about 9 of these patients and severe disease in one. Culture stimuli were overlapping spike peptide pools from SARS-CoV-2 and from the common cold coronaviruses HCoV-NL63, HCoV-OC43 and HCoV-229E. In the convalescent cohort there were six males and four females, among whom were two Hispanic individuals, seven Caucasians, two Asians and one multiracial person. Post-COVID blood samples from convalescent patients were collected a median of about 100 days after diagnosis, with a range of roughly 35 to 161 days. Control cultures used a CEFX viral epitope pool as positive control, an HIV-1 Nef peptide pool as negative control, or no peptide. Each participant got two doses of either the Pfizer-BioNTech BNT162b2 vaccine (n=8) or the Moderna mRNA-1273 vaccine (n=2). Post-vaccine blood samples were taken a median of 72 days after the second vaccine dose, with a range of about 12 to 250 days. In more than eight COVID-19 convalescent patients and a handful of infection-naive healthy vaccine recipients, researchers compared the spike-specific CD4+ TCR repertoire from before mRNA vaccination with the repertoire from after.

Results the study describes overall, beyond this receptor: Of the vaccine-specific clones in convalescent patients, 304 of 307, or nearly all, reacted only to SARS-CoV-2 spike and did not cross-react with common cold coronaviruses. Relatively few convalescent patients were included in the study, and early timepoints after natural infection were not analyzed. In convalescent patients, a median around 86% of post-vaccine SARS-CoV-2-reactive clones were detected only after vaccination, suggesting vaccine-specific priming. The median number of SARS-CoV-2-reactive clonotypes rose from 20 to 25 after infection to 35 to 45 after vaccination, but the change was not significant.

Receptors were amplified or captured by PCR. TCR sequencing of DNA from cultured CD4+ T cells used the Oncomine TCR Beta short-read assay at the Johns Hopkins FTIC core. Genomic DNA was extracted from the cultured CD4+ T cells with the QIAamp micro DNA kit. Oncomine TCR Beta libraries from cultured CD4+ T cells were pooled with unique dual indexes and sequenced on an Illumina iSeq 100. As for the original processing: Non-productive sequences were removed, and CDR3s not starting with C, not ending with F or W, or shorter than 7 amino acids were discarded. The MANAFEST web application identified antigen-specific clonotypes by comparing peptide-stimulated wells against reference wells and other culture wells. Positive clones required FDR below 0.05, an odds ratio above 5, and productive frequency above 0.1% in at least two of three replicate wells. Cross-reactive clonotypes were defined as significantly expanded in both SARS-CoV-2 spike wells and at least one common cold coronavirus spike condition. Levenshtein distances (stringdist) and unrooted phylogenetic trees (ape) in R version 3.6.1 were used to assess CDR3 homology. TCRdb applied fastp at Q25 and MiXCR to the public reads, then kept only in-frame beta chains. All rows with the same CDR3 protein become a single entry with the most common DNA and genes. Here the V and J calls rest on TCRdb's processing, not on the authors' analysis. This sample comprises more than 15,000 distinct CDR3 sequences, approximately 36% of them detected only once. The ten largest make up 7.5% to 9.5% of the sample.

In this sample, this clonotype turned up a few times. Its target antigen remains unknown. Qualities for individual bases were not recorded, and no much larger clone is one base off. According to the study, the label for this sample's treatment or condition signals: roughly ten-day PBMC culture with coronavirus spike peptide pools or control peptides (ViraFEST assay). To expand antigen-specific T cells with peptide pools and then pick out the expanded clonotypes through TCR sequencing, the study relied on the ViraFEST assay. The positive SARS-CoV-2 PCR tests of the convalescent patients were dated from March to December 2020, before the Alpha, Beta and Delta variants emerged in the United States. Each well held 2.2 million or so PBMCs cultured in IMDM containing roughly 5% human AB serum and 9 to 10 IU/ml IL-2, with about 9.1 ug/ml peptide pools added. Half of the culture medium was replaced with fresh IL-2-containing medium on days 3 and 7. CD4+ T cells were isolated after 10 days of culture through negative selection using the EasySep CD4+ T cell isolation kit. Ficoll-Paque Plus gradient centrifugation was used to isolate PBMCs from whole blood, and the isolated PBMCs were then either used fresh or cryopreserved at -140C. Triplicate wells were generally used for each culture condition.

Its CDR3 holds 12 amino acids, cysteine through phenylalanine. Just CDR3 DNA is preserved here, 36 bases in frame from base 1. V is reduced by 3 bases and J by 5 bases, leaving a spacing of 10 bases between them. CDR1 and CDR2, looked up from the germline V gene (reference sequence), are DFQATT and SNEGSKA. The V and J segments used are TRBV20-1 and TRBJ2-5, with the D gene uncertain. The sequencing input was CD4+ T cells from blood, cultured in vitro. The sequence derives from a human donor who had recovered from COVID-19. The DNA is TGCAGTGCTAGGTGGGTCGGGGAGACCCAGTACTTC. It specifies CSARWVGETQYF.